At least ten counts were recorded for the clone carrying this T cell receptor (beta chain). Its specificity is unknown. The sample belongs to a study of neurological immune-mediated disorders. Study-level results: The most TCR clonal expansion was seen in HTLV-1-associated myelopathy, and the least was seen in multiple sclerosis, which fell below healthy controls.

CDR1 and CDR2 (germline): SGHRS, YFSETQ. The V gene lost 5 bases and the J gene lost 6 bases, with 16 bases spanning the gap. The CDR3 length is 14 residues. TCRdb reprocessed the 5' RACE reads via MiXCR and lists one record per CDR3 protein. Of about 29,000 distinct CDR3 sequences in the sample, roughly 12% were seen once. V gene TRBV5-1 combines with J gene TRBJ2-3, with D possibly TRBD2 on 6 matching bases. The sequenced sample was PBMCs. The sequence was collected from a woman aged 60 to 75 in good health. Here the CDR3 reads CASSRGGAGDTQYF. In DNA, the CDR3 is TGCGCCAGCAGTAGGGGCGGGGCCGGGGATACGCAGTATTTT.